One and the same sample provided the 14 T cell receptor beta chains below, sequenced in a study of CD8+ T cells in alopecia areata. cDNA reverse transcribed from extracted RNA served as the sequencing template. Clones were sequenced by immunoSEQ multiplex PCR, and TCRdb holds only the in-frame ones, with some missing. Of over 200,000 clones listed, 57% were seen once; the top ten hold around 0.44%. Material: CD4+ T cells sorted from blood, obtained at week 0. These receptors originate from a human donor with alopecia areata.

The V and J genes are TRBV5-4 and TRBJ2-1; D remains unclear. V dropped 0 bases and J dropped 6 bases, with 10 bases sitting between them. This CDR3 has 14 residues. Germline V gene sequence: CDR1 SGHNT, CDR2 YYREEE (reference sequence). For the CDR3, the DNA is TGTGCCAGCAGCTTGGTGGCAATCTCCAATGAGCAGTTCTTC. Its translation: CASSLVAISNEQFF.

The rearrangement links TRBV11-2 to TRBJ1-5; unclear D gene. Trimming pared 4 bases from V and 1 base from J, leaving 8 bases between. The germline CDR1 and CDR2 sequences are SGHAT and FQNNGV. The CDR3 extends over 14 amino acids. The CDR3 DNA is TGTGCCAGCAGCTCGGAGGTGAGCAATCAGCCCCAGCATTTT. It translates to CASSSEVSNQPQHF. The variable domain in full, with the rest retrieved from reference TRBV11-2 and TRBJ1-5, is EAGVAQSPRYKIIEKRQSVAFWCNPISGHATLYWYQQILGQGPKLLIQFQNNGVVDDSQLPKDRFSAERLKGVDSTLKIQPAKLEDSAVYLCASSSEVSNQPQHFGDGTRLSIL.

The chain couples TRBV29-1 to TRBJ1-1; D is possibly TRBD1 (5 bases). Trimming took 7 bases from V and 0 from J, leaving 15 bases between them. The germline V gene has CDR1 SQVTM and CDR2 ANQGSEA. The length of the CDR3 is 14 residues. In nucleotides, the CDR3 is TGCAGCGCAACCCGGGACCCCTTGAACACTGAAGCTTTCTTT. It translates to CSATRDPLNTEAFF.

The V gene is TRBV6-6, the J gene TRBJ1-2, with 7 nucleotides matching TRBD1. This CDR3 has 15 residues. Trimming at V came to 2 bases and at J to 7 bases, leaving 10 bases not matched to a gene. Germline V lookup: CDR1 MNHNY, CDR2 SVGAGI (reference sequence). CDR3: CASSYTPGTAIGYTF. CDR3 DNA sequence: TGTGCCAGCAGTTACACGCCCGGGACAGCTATTGGCTACACCTTC.

The chain joins TRBV4-1 to TRBJ2-1, with 10 bases matching TRBD2. Germline CDR1 is MGHRA and CDR2 is YSYEKL. V gave up 3 bases and J gave up 7 bases; unmatched junction bases: 9. The CDR3 is 16 residues long. CDR3 sequence (DNA): TGCGCCAGCAGCCAGTTTCTAGCGGGGGATTTTAATGAGCAGTTCTTC. Translation: CASSQFLAGDFNEQFF.

This clone showed up just a few times. The V call is TRBV29-1, the J call TRBJ2-5; TRBD2 matches at 11 bases. V lost 5 bases to trimming and J lost 2 bases; unmatched junction nucleotides: 1. The CDR3 runs to 13 residues. Germline CDR1 reads SQVTM; CDR2 reads ANQGSEA. The CDR3 sequence is CSVTSGGQETQYF. As DNA, the CDR3 is TGCAGCGTTACTAGCGGGGGTCAAGAGACCCAGTACTTC.

The chain recombines TRBV9 with TRBJ1-6, with 8 bases fitting TRBD1. Trimming took 4 bases from V and 8 from J; bases not matched to a gene: 5. From germline, CDR1 is SGDLS and CDR2 YYNGEE. The CDR3 is 14 residues long. This CDR3 is CASSRQGTDSPLHF. CDR3 in DNA: TGTGCCAGCAGCCGACAGGGGACCGATTCACCCCTCCACTTT.

CDR3 sequence (DNA): TGCAGCGTTGGTGTTGGGACCCCCCAACTCAATGAGCAGTTCTTC. As protein: CSVGVGTPQLNEQFF. V and J are TRBV29-1 and TRBJ2-1; D tentatively fits TRBD1 or TRBD2 (5 bases each). V dropped 4 bases and J dropped 6 bases, with 19 bases sitting between them. The CDR3 covers 15 residues. Germline V lookup: CDR1 SQVTM, CDR2 ANQGSEA.

The chain combines TRBV6-5 with TRBJ1-2; D gene uncertain. Germline-derived CDR1 and CDR2 are MNHEY and SVGAGI. CDR3 length: 14 amino acids. The V gene lost 4 bases and the J gene lost 0 bases, with 9 bases spanning the gap. The CDR3 nucleotides are TGTGCCAGCAGTTTATTCAAAGCTAACTATGGCTACACCTTC. This gives the protein CASSLFKANYGYTF.

This chain uses TRBV6-5 with TRBJ2-7, with D perhaps matching TRBD2 (6 bases). V lost 3 bases, J lost 0 bases, and 12 bases lay in between. The CDR3 covers 15 residues. In germline, CDR1 is MNHEY, CDR2 SVGAGI. The CDR3 DNA reads as TGTGCCAGCAGTTATTGGTACGGGAGCTCCTACGAGCAGTACTTC. It codes for CASSYWYGSSYEQYF.

The gene calls are TRBV7-2 and TRBJ1-1; D is perhaps TRBD1 (5 bases). V gave up 5 bases and J gave up 5 bases, with 12 bases separating them. CDR3 size: 13 residues. CDR1 SGHTA and CDR2 FQGNSA come from the germline V gene. The CDR3 sequence is CASSLGPRTEAFF. CDR3 in DNA: TGTGCCAGCAGCCTGGGGCCGAGGACTGAAGCTTTCTTT.

The chain carries TRBV19 and TRBJ1-4, with TRBD1 matching over 7 bases. This CDR3 is 13 amino acids long. Trimming at V came to 9 bases and at J to 4 bases, leaving 5 bases not matched to a gene. Germline V CDR1 and CDR2: LNHDA, SQIVND (reference sequence). This chain's CDR3 is CASGTVFNEKLFF. The DNA of the CDR3 is TGTGCCAGCGGGACAGTTTTTAATGAAAAACTGTTTTTT.

The genes are TRBV29-1 and TRBJ2-7, with D possibly being TRBD1 (5 bases). Germline CDR1 is SQVTM and CDR2 is ANQGSEA. V lost 3 bases, J lost 5 bases, and 11 bases lay in between. This CDR3 comprises 12 residues. CDR3 protein: CSVEGRAHEQYF. For the CDR3, the DNA is TGCAGCGTTGAGGGCAGGGCCCACGAGCAGTACTTC.

V and J are TRBV4-1 and TRBJ1-2; 8 bases match TRBD1. V lost 3 bases to trimming and J lost 8 bases; unmatched junction nucleotides: 8. The CDR3 loop spans 14 amino acids. Per the germline V gene, CDR1 is MGHRA and CDR2 is YSYEKL. The DNA of the CDR3 is TGCGCCAGCAGCCACCCGACAGGGGATCGGGGCTACACCTTC. It yields the protein CASSHPTGDRGYTF.